This TCR beta chain comes out of a study of regulatory T cells in long-lasting Graves disease (dated by TCRdb to about 2021). As for the study more broadly: Newly diagnosed Graves' disease patients had taken antithyroid drugs for less than 3 months. Peripheral blood TCR sequencing and RNA sequencing compared persistent Graves' disease patients with newly diagnosed Graves' disease patients. The study was conducted in China and was registered as a clinical trial. A total of roughly 35 samples underwent TCR sequencing: about 13 from persistent and roughly 20 from newly diagnosed Graves' disease patients.

The library was produced with multiplex PCR. For sequencing, an Illumina HiSeq 4000 was employed. iRepertoire HTBI primers and Arm-PCR amplification of CDR3 regions were used to construct TCR beta libraries. Before sequencing, the PCR products went through gel purification. The original pipeline was this. Across samples, fewer than 70 TRBV and approximately 15 TRBJ segments were identified and used for gene usage analysis of CDR3 amino acid clonotypes. COPE and FqMerger were used to merge the filtered high-quality paired reads into contigs. BLAST was used to align contigs to the IMGT TRBV, TRBD and TRBJ reference genes, and CDR3 was defined following IMGT. Any clonotype with a frequency above 0.1% was counted as a highly expanded clone. Shannon entropy served as the measure of repertoire diversity, while the Gini coefficient captured V-J evenness. Clonotypes shared by more than one individual were considered public. TCRdb trimmed public reads at Q25 via fastp, called clones via MiXCR and kept in-frame beta chains. Under each unique CDR3 protein, matching rows form one entry showing the most common genes and DNA. TCRdb's processing, not the authors', yielded these V and J calls. A total of hundreds of thousands of distinct CDR3 sequences appear in this sample, 16% of them only once. The top ten clonotypes cover about 12% of the sample.

This clonotype was seen a handful of times. Its antigen remains unidentified. Within one base of it there is no much larger clone, and no base qualities were kept. Trimming takes 4 bases off V and 5 bases off J; junction bases not matched to a gene: 11. The CDR3 starts with the cysteine, ends with the phenylalanine, and has 15 residues. The only DNA kept is the CDR3, 45 bases in frame from the first base. For CDR1 and CDR2, the germline V gene lists SGHRS and YFSETQ. General findings and caveats noted by the study authors: A larger number of public clonotypes was shared among persistent patients (approximately 3,000) than among newly diagnosed patients (around 970). Compared with newly diagnosed patients, persistent Graves' disease patients had lower TCR Shannon entropy and fewer highly expanded clones, which suggests clonal expansion. Preferential use of TRBV28, TRBJ1-2 and TRBJ2-5 was observed in persistent disease, whereas TRBV20-1 and TRBJ2-1 were favored in newly diagnosed disease. Only the TCR beta chain was sequenced and analyzed. As a limitation, the authors acknowledged that the small sample size may reduce accuracy. Because the primary lesion, thyroid tissue, could not be accessed, the study looked at peripheral blood alone.

The sample's time point label is to be understood as: newly diagnosed GD, antithyroid drugs for less than 3 months. For both TCR sequencing and RNA sequencing, RNA was extracted from PBMCs in TRIzol. The diagnosis of Graves' disease was made according to American Thyroid Association guidelines. Patients were recruited from an endocrinology department in Xi'an, China. From each patient, 7.5 to 10 milliliters of peripheral blood was collected into an EDTA anticoagulant tube. PBMCs were isolated by Ficoll Paque Plus density gradient separation without further T cell sorting. RNA quality was checked with an Agilent 2100 Bioanalyzer and agarose gel, and concentration with a NanoDrop 2000. The sample also formed part of further work on T cells in Graves' hyperthyroidism and ophthalmopathy. As the second study states: A patient counted as having stable Graves' hyperthyroidism if no progression to ophthalmopathy occurred over 18 months of follow-up. Hyperthyroidism patients were newly diagnosed, with disease duration under 2 months, and aged 18 to 65 years. The study excluded patients with uncontrolled infections, other autoimmune diseases, pregnancy or lactation. Diagnoses relied on clinical symptoms, serum thyroxine and TRAb, thyroid ultrasound and orbital computed tomography. For the first round of RT-PCR on the TCR CDR3, the HTBI primer set was used together with the Qiagen OneStep RT-PCR kit. Most expanded thyroid clonotypes (frequency above 0.001) were also detected in blood, a finding suggesting that blood repertoires may reflect thyroid immune responses. A model built on a 13 V-J signature distinguished ophthalmopathy from stable hyperthyroidism, reaching roughly 88% sensitivity and under 84% specificity in cross-validation and 80%/75% in testing. In validation, the model predicted progression to ophthalmopathy a median of around six months before onset, with approximately 68% sensitivity and just under 75% specificity. A discovery cohort of about a hundred patients, roughly 43 with Graves' ophthalmopathy and fewer than 65 with stable Graves' hyperthyroidism, was used to find distinguishing TCR V-J signatures. Prospective prediction of ophthalmopathy was tested in an independent validation cohort consisting of 18 hyperthyroidism patients and more than 15 patients who later progressed to ophthalmopathy. The 75 to 100 discovery patients were divided at random into training and test sets in a 7:3 ratio. In addition, the study compared T-cell repertoires in thyroid tissue and in blood from roughly six Graves' hyperthyroidism patients. After blood sampling, hyperthyroidism patients were treated with methimazole at a starting dose of 30 mg daily, and ophthalmopathy patients were treated with high-dose intravenous methylprednisolone. The libraries were constructed in a second round of multiplex PCR and then size-selected and purified. The libraries were sequenced on an Illumina HiSeq2000 using paired-end 100 bp reads. SOAPnuke was used to process the raw data, throwing out any read that contained adapters or uncalled bases, had a mean Phred below 15, or lacked an exact constant-primer or identifier match. COPE v1.2.5 was used to merge high-quality paired reads, and clonotypes were defined as unique nucleotide sequences. Clonotypes were aligned to IMGT TRBV, TRBD and TRBJ reference segments using MiTCR v1.1. Analysis was restricted to V-J combinations with a frequency above 0.0001, which covered 99.2% of repertoires. The TCS score was defined as the ratio of F50 (clonal expansion) to E x V (chaos), calculated using BLOSUM62-based TCRdist between CDR3 peptides within each V-J. Welch's t-statistics and random forest reduced roughly 530 V-J features to roughly 13, which were used in a naive Bayes classifier (R e1071). No statistical method was used to fix the sample size in advance, and group allocation was not hidden from the investigators. According to the paper, TCR Vbeta CDR3 sequencing was carried out on about 140 peripheral blood samples, which came from some 41 ophthalmopathy, approximately 78 hyperthyroidism and roughly 17 progressor patients.

The source was peripheral blood mononuclear cells (PBMCs), collected at new diagnosis, from a patient treated with antithyroid drugs. Recombination connected TRBV5-1 to TRBJ2-7; TRBD2 aligns with 8 central bases. The TCR originated in a man aged 18 to 29 with Graves disease. Donor details come from another sample of the same person, matched by shared clones. The sequence in DNA is TGCGCCAGCAGCCCGCGGGCGGGAGGTCTCGACGAGCAGTACTTC. Its amino acids are CASSPRAGGLDEQYF.